The 29 T cell receptor beta chains in this list originate from one sample, sequenced in a study of cytomegalovirus exposure and HLA in healthy donors. The PCR had 60 Vbeta and 13 Jbeta primers. The table came from immunoSEQ multiplex PCR; TCRdb's copy has only in-frame clones and leaves some out. The sample contains some 110,000 clones, 50% to 75% of which appear only once. The sequencing input was PBMCs. The receptor source for this set is a woman between 35 and 50 years old in good health and CMV-seropositive.

This clone was seen once. CDR3 region: CASSPPTGDGTDTQYF. CDR3 nucleotides: TGTGCCAGCAGCCCCCCGACAGGGGACGGCACAGATACGCAGTATTTT. The chain recombines TRBV4-2 with TRBJ2-3; 8 nucleotides line up with TRBD1. The CDR3 consists of 16 residues. Trimming took 4 bases from V and 1 from J; bases not matched to a gene: 7. Germline CDR1 is LGHNA and CDR2 is YNFKEQ.

The chain has TRBV28 and TRBJ2-7; 9 bases align to TRBD2. Per the germline V gene, CDR1 is MDHEN and CDR2 is SYDVKM. Trimming removed 6 bases from V and 5 bases from J; junction bases left unmatched: 11. This CDR3 is built from 15 residues. As DNA, the CDR3 is TGTGCCAGCAGCGTCAGCGGGAGGTCGGACCACGAGCAGTACTTC. Amino acids: CASSVSGRSDHEQYF. Using reference TRBV28 and TRBJ2-7 for the parts outside the CDR3, the full variable domain is DVKVTQSSRYLVKRTGEKVFLECVQDMDHENMFWYRQDPGLGLRLIYFSYDVKMKEKGDIPEGYSVSREKKERFSLILESASTNQTSMYLCASSVSGRSDHEQYFGPGTRLTVT.

The chain has TRBV5-8 and TRBJ2-2; 16 positions agree with TRBD2. This CDR3 contains 17 residues. The J segment lost 6 bases and the V segment lost 4 bases, leaving 6 bases of the junction unmatched. Germline lookup yields CDR1 SGHTS and CDR2 YDEGEE. CDR3 sequence (DNA): TGTGCCAGCAGCCTCACGGGACTAGCGGGAGGGCCCGGGGAGCTGTTTTTT. It is translated as CASSLTGLAGGPGELFF. Filled out from reference TRBV5-8 and TRBJ2-2, the complete variable domain reads EAGVTQSPTHLIKTRGQQATLRCSPISGHTSVYWYQQALGLGLQFLLWYDEGEERNRGNFPPRFSGRQFPNYSSELNVNALELEDSALYLCASSLTGLAGGPGELFFGEGSRLTVL.

The chain is built from TRBV6-5 and TRBJ1-6; D is ambiguous. This CDR3 region has 13 residues. Trimming took 10 bases from V and 4 from J, leaving 11 bases between them. The germline gives CDR1 MNHEY, CDR2 SVGAGI. CDR3 loop: CATGERYNSPLHF. The CDR3 coding sequence is TGTGCCACTGGGGAGCGATATAATTCACCCCTCCACTTT.

The chain uses TRBV7-9 and TRBJ2-1, with 7 positions matching TRBD1. Losses at the gene ends were 6 bases for V and 5 bases for J; bases not matched to a gene: 7. From germline, CDR1 is SEHNR and CDR2 FQNEAQ (reference sequence). This CDR3 has 14 amino acids. The CDR3 DNA follows: TGTGCCAGCAGAACCGGGACAGTTCACAATGAGCAGTTCTTC. Amino acids: CASRTGTVHNEQFF.

This CDR3 is CASSPGRLGDTQYF. The CDR3 region has the DNA TGTGCCAGCAGTCCCGGGAGGCTAGGGGATACGCAGTATTTT. The chain recombines TRBV27 with TRBJ2-3; 7 bases agree with TRBD2. Germline CDR1 reads MNHEY; CDR2 reads SMNVEV (reference sequence). The V segment lost 5 bases and the J segment 6 bases; nucleotides outside the gene matches: 8. The CDR3 covers 14 residues.

This clone was picked up a small number of times. The chain combines TRBV25-1 with TRBJ1-5; 7 bases match TRBD1. V was clipped by 0 bases and J by 5 bases; unmatched bases: 4. This CDR3 has 15 residues. Per germline, CDR1 MGHDK and CDR2 SYGVNS. CDR3 amino acids: CASSEYNTGDQPQHF. The CDR3 nucleotides read TGTGCCAGCAGTGAATATAACACAGGGGATCAGCCCCAGCATTTT.

This clone was detected only once. In nucleotides, the CDR3 is TGCGCCAGCAGCTTGGCCAACGGGAACTCCTACGAGCAGTACTTC. Translation: CASSLANGNSYEQYF. This sequence joins TRBV5-1 and TRBJ2-7; D is perhaps TRBD2 (5 bases). CDR1 SGHRS and CDR2 YFSETQ come from the germline V gene. The ends were cut back, 0 bases at V and 0 bases at J, with 10 bases in the middle. CDR3 length: 15 residues.

The chain links TRBV11-3 to TRBJ1-4, with TRBD1 identical over 8 bases. The CDR3 covers 14 residues. The V segment lost 5 bases and the J segment 6 bases; nucleotides outside the gene matches: 5. The germline V gene encodes CDR1 SGHNT and CDR2 YENEEA. In DNA, the CDR3 is TGTGCCAGCAGCAGACAGGGGAAGGATGAAAAACTGTTTTTT. Its protein is CASSRQGKDEKLFF.

DNA for the CDR3: TGTGCCAGCAGTTGGGGTGCGGCGGGCACTGAAGCTTTCTTT. Translated: CASSWGAAGTEAFF. The chain couples TRBV11-2 to TRBJ1-1; D uncertain. Trimming removed 6 bases at V and 4 bases at J, with 15 bases between. Germline V gene data show CDR1 as SGHAT and CDR2 as FQNNGV. This CDR3 comprises 14 residues.

This rearrangement joins TRBV6-1 to TRBJ1-2; 7 bases map to TRBD1. The junction had 7 bases not matched to a gene; V was cut back by 4 bases and J by 11 bases. CDR1 is MNHNS, CDR2 SASEGT, per germline. CDR3 length: 12 residues. This CDR3 reads CASSGGQKRYTF. The CDR3 DNA reads TGTGCCAGCAGTGGGGGACAGAAACGTTACACCTTC.

This clone was detected only a few times. The chain combines TRBV19 with TRBJ1-4; a weak D match, TRBD1 (6 bases). Trimming stripped 3 bases from V and 5 bases from J, with 7 bases between. The CDR3 is made up of 13 amino acids. Germline V CDR1 and CDR2: LNHDA, SQIVND (reference sequence). CDR3 sequence: CASSIDRNEKLFF. The CDR3 DNA follows: TGTGCCAGTAGTATTGACAGGAATGAAAAACTGTTTTTT.

The chain combines TRBV7-9 with TRBJ1-1; D is possibly TRBD1 (6 bases). Germline CDR1 SEHNR, CDR2 FQNEAQ (reference sequence). The CDR3 length is 12 residues. Between the trimmed V and J ends, which lost 5 bases and 4 bases, there was a span of 8 bases. The DNA for the CDR3 is TGTGCCAGCAGCGCACAGGGCACTGAAGCTTTCTTT. This encodes CASSAQGTEAFF.

The chain links TRBV5-1 to TRBJ1-5, with D perhaps TRBD1 (5 bases). The CDR3 is 15 residues long. V was shortened by 7 bases and J by 5 bases, with 19 bases between the two germline ends. Germline V lookup: CDR1 SGHRS, CDR2 YFSETQ. CDR3 loop: CASAPGGDGYQPQHF. The DNA for the CDR3 is TGCGCCAGCGCGCCCGGCGGGGACGGGTATCAGCCCCAGCATTTT. Looking up the rest from reference TRBV5-1 and TRBJ1-5 gives the full variable domain: KAGVTQTPRYLIKTRGQQVTLSCSPISGHRSVSWYQQTPGQGLQFLFEYFSETQRNKGNFPGRFSGRQFSNSRSEMNVSTLELGDSALYLCASAPGGDGYQPQHFGDGTRLSIL.

The genes are TRBV6-1 and TRBJ2-7, with D perhaps TRBD1 (6 bases). Germline-derived CDR1 and CDR2 are MNHNS and SASEGT. The CDR3 extends over 15 amino acids. V was trimmed by 8 bases and J by 7 bases, leaving 24 bases between them. This CDR3 reads CASGEGQWRIGEQYF. CDR3 bases: TGTGCCAGCGGAGAAGGACAGTGGCGAATTGGAGAGCAGTACTTC.

This rearrangement joins TRBV4-2 to TRBJ2-2, with TRBD1 matching over 7 bases. V was pared by 6 bases and J by 8 bases, with 12 bases of the junction left unmatched. CDR3 length equals 15 residues. Germline CDR1 reads LGHNA; CDR2 reads YNFKEQ. DNA for the CDR3: TGTGCCAGCAGTATAAGACAGGGTGATGGGGGGGAGCTGTTTTTT. This codes for CASSIRQGDGGELFF.

This sequence joins TRBV25-1 and TRBJ2-4; perhaps TRBD1 as D (6 bases). The germline CDR1 and CDR2 sequences are MGHDK and SYGVNS. This CDR3 region has 15 residues. The V end lost 1 base, the J end lost 1 base, and 8 bases lay between the germline ends. The CDR3 bases are TGTGCCAGCAGTGAATCCCAGGGGGCCAAAAACATTCAGTACTTC. Its translation is CASSESQGAKNIQYF.

The chain links TRBV16 to TRBJ2-5; possible D gene TRBD1, 5 bases. The CDR3 length is 15 residues. Germline assignment: CDR1 KGHSY and CDR2 FQNENV. The V and J ends lost 1 base and 2 bases respectively, with 11 bases between them. CDR3 coding DNA: TGTGCCAGCAGCCAATTTAACAGGCGGCAAGAGACCCAGTACTTC. This encodes CASSQFNRRQETQYF.

This chain joins TRBV9 and TRBJ2-3; 11 bases map to TRBD2. The CDR3 runs 22 residues. Germline V CDR1 and CDR2: SGDLS, YYNGEE. The V gene end was trimmed by 0 bases and the J gene end by 0 bases; junction bases not matched to a gene: 18. The CDR3 protein is CASSVATPGTGLAGGSTDTQYF. In nucleotides, the CDR3 is TGTGCCAGCAGCGTAGCTACGCCGGGGACGGGGCTAGCGGGGGGTAGCACAGATACGCAGTATTTT.

The CDR3 coding sequence is TGTGCCAGCAGTGAAGTTAGGCAGGGGGGCGAAGCTTTCTTT. This sequence encodes CASSEVRQGGEAFF. The chain is built from TRBV6-5 and TRBJ1-1; 7 bases align to TRBD1. CDR3 length equals 14 residues. Per the germline V gene, CDR1 is MNHEY and CDR2 is SVGAGI. V shed 5 bases, J shed 8 bases, and the junction held 11 bases outside the gene matches.

V usage is TRBV6-1 and J usage is TRBJ1-2, with TRBD1 matching over 7 bases. The CDR3 length is 15 residues. V shed 1 base and J 14 bases; nucleotides not matched to a gene: 16. Germline CDR1 and CDR2: MNHNS and SASEGT. The CDR3 loop reads CASSEVSLQGTAPTF. CDR3 DNA sequence: TGTGCCAGCAGTGAAGTAAGTCTACAGGGGACCGCTCCTACCTTC.

The rearrangement links TRBV6-5 to TRBJ2-6; D not resolved. The germline V and J ends were trimmed by 2 bases and 6 bases, with 11 bases remaining between them. Germline CDR1 reads MNHEY; CDR2 reads SVGAGI. CDR3 size: 15 residues. The CDR3 DNA sequence: TGTGCCAGCAGTTACGCCAGATCCGAGGCCAACGTCCTGACTTTC. As protein: CASSYARSEANVLTF.

The chain has TRBV6-5 and TRBJ1-1, with a weak D call TRBD1 (5 bases). CDR1 and CDR2 (germline): MNHEY, SVGAGI. This CDR3 spans 14 amino acids. The germline V and J ends were trimmed by 6 bases and 4 bases, with 15 bases remaining between them. CDR3 sequence reads: CASSSRRGVTEAFF. DNA of the CDR3: TGTGCCAGCAGCTCCAGACGGGGGGTCACTGAAGCTTTCTTT.

This clone was seen just once. J is TRBJ2-1 and V is TRBV4-1, with TRBD2 as a possible D gene (5 bases). Germline V gene sequence: CDR1 MGHRA, CDR2 YSYEKL. CDR3 length: 14 residues. Trimming stripped 0 bases from V and 9 bases from J, with 12 bases between. CDR3 loop: CASSQDRLASEQFF. The DNA of the CDR3 is TGCGCCAGCAGCCAAGATAGGCTAGCATCTGAGCAGTTCTTC.

This chain uses TRBV19 with TRBJ1-6; TRBD1 aligns across 7 bases. The CDR3 totals 14 residues. V was pared by 3 bases and J by 8 bases, with 4 bases of the junction left unmatched. CDR1 is LNHDA and CDR2 is SQIVND in the germline V gene (reference sequence). CDR3: CASSIRDSYSPLHF. DNA for the CDR3: TGTGCCAGTAGTATCCGGGACAGTTATTCACCCCTCCACTTT.

This chain links TRBV23-1 with TRBJ1-5; the match to TRBD1 covers 9 bases. TRBV23-1 is flagged as an ORF with uncertain function. The CDR3 is made up of 16 amino acids. Germline trimming cut 0 bases from V and 7 bases from J; bases unmatched to any gene: 7. The CDR3 DNA sequence: TGCGCCAGCAGTCAATCGACGGGACAGGGAAGACAGCCCCAGCATTTT. It yields the protein CASSQSTGQGRQPQHF.

The chain recombines TRBV27 with TRBJ2-1, with D hard to call. V lost 5 bases and J 7 bases, leaving 9 bases between the germline ends. CDR1 is MNHEY and CDR2 is SMNVEV in the germline V gene (reference sequence). CDR3 length: 12 residues. This CDR3 reads CASSEVLNEQFF. The CDR3, as DNA: TGTGCCAGCAGTGAGGTCCTAAATGAGCAGTTCTTC.

This clone came up a few times. The chain links TRBV7-8 to TRBJ2-3; a possible D gene is TRBD1 (5 bases). This CDR3 region has 15 residues. The germline V gene has CDR1 SGHVS and CDR2 FQNEAQ. V was trimmed by 4 bases and J by 0 bases, leaving 11 bases between them. The DNA of the CDR3 is TGTGCCAGCAGCTCTCGGCAGGGTAGCACAGATACGCAGTATTTT. Translation: CASSSRQGSTDTQYF.

The V and J genes are TRBV7-2 and TRBJ2-6, with TRBD2 as a possible D gene (5 bases). CDR3 length equals 16 residues. CDR1 is SGHTA, CDR2 FQGNSA, per germline. The V and J ends lost 5 bases and 0 bases respectively, with 11 bases between them. The CDR3, as DNA: TGTGCCAGCAGCGCCCTAACTAGCTCTGGGGCCAACGTCCTGACTTTC. The encoded protein is CASSALTSSGANVLTF.